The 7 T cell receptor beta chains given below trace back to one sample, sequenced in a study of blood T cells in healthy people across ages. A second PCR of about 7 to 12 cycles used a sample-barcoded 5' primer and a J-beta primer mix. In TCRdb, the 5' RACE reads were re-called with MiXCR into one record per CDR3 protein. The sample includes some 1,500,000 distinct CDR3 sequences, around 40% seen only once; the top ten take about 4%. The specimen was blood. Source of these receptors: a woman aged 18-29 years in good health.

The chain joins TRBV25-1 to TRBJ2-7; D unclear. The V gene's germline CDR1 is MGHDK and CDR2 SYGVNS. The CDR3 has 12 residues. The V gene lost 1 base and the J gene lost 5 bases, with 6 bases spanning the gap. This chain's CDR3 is CASSESWDEQYF. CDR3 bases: TGTGCCAGCAGTGAATCATGGGACGAGCAGTACTTC.

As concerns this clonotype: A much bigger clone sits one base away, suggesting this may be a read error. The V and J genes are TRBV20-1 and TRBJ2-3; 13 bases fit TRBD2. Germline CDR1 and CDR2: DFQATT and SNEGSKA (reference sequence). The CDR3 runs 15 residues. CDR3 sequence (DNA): TGCAGTGCTAGAGATGGGACTAGCGGGACAGTTACGCAGTATTTT. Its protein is CSARDGTSGTVTQYF.

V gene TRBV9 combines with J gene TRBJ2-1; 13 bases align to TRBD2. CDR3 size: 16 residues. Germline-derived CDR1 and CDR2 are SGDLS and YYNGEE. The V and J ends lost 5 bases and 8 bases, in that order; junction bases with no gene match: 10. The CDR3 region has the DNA TGTGCCAGCAGTTTAACCACTAGCGGGGGGGCTCATGAGCAGTTCTTC. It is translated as CASSLTTSGGAHEQFF. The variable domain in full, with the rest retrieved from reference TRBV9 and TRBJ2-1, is DSGVTQTPKHLITATGQRVTLRCSPRSGDLSVYWYQQSLDQGLQFLIQYYNGEERAKGNILERFSAQQFPDLHSELNLSSLELGDSALYFCASSLTTSGGAHEQFFGPGTRLTVL.

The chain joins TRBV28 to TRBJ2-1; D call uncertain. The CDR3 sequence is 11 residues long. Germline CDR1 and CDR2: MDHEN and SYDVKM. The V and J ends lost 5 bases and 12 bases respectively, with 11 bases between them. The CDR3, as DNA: TGTGCCAGCAGTACTCTCCGCCTGCAGTTCTTC. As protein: CASSTLRLQFF.

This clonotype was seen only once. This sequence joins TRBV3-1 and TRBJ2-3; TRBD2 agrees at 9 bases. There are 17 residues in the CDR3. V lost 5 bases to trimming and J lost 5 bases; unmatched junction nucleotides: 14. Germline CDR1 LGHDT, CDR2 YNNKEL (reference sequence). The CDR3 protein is CASSKDPAGGPGDTQYF. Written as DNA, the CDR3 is TGTGCCAGCAGCAAGGACCCCGCGGGGGGGCCAGGAGATACGCAGTATTTT.

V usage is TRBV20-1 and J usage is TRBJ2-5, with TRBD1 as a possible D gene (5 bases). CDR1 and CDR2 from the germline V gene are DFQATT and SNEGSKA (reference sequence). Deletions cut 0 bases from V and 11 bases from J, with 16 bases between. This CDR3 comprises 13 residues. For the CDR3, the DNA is TGCAGTGCTAGAGACAGGGTTTGGGGTGAGCAGTACTTC. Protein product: CSARDRVWGEQYF.

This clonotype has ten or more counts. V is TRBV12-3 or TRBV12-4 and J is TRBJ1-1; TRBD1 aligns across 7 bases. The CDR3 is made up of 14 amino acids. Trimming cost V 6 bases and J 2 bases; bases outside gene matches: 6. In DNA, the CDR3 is TGTGCCAGCAGCCGACAGGGCCTCAACACTGAAGCTTTCTTT. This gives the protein CASSRQGLNTEAFF.